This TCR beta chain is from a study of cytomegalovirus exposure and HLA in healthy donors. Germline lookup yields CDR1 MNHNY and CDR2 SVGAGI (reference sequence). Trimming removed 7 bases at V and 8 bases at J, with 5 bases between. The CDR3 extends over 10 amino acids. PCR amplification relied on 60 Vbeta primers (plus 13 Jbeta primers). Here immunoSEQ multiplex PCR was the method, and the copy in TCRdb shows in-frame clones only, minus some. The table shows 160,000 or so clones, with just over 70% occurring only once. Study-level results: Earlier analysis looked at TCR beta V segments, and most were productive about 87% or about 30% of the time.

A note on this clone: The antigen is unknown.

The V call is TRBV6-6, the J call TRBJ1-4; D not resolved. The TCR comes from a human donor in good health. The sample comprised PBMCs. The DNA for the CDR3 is TGTGCCAGCAAACAAGAAAAACTGTTTTTT. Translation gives CASKQEKLFF.